Shown below are 15 T cell receptor beta chains from a single sample sequenced in a study of a mutant IDH1 vaccine in newly diagnosed glioma. For these receptors, no antigen is known. TCRdb keeps only in-frame clones here, not all; method: immunoSEQ multiplex PCR. The table lists 25,000 to 30,000 clones, roughly 80% of them singletons. Time point: week 23, last vaccination. Every vaccination contained 300 ug of the mutant IDH1 20-mer peptide and was paired with topical imiquimod. The material was PBMCs, obtained from a glioma patient whose treatment included an IDH1 peptide vaccine. These receptors were obtained from a woman aged 25 to 39 with glioma.

Only one count was recorded for this clone. This chain uses TRBV18 with TRBJ2-2, with a weak D call TRBD1 (6 bases). V was trimmed by 2 bases and J by 1 base, leaving 14 bases between them. The germline gives CDR1 KGHSH, CDR2 LQKENI. CDR3 length: 17 residues. The CDR3 DNA sequence: TGTGCCAGCTCACCAGATTCCGGGACACTGAACACCGGGGAGCTGTTTTTT. Translated: CASSPDSGTLNTGELFF.

The J gene is TRBJ1-1, the V gene TRBV2; the match to TRBD1 covers 7 bases. CDR3 length: 12 amino acids. With V trimmed by 6 bases and J by 7 bases, 5 bases remained unmatched. Germline V lookup: CDR1 SNHLY, CDR2 FYNNEI. The CDR3 sequence is CASSEQGFEAFF. The CDR3 coding sequence is TGTGCCAGCAGCGAACAGGGGTTTGAAGCTTTCTTT.

The chain couples TRBV2 to TRBJ2-3; 8 positions match TRBD1. The ends lost 6 bases at V and 5 bases at J; junction bases unmatched: 7. The CDR3 covers 14 residues. Germline assignment: CDR1 SNHLY and CDR2 FYNNEI. The CDR3 DNA sequence: TGTGCCAGCAGCAGGACAGGGAAGGGAGATACGCAGTATTTT. The encoded protein is CASSRTGKGDTQYF. Supplemented by reference TRBV2 and TRBJ2-3, the full variable domain reads EPEVTQTPSHQVTQMGQEVILRCVPISNHLYFYWYRQILGQKVEFLVSFYNNEISEKSEIFDDQFSVERPDGSNFTLKIRSTKLEDSAMYFCASSRTGKGDTQYFGPGTRLTVL.

The chain has TRBV19 and TRBJ2-2; TRBD2 agrees at 7 bases. The germline V gene encodes CDR1 LNHDA and CDR2 SQIVND (reference sequence). The CDR3 totals 14 residues. After removal of 1 base from V and 7 bases from J, the junction contained 3 bases not matched to a gene. CDR3 loop: CASSIGGGRGELFF. CDR3 in DNA: TGTGCCAGTAGTATAGGGGGGGGACGCGGGGAGCTGTTTTTT.

CDR3 residues: CASSTDRSYEQYF. The CDR3 bases are TGCGCCAGCAGCACGGACAGGTCCTACGAGCAGTACTTC. V is TRBV5-1 and J is TRBJ2-7, with 7 bases fitting TRBD1. CDR1 and CDR2 (germline): SGHRS, YFSETQ. The V gene end was trimmed by 4 bases and the J gene end by 1 base; junction bases not matched to a gene: 2. The CDR3 has 13 residues. Using reference TRBV5-1 and TRBJ2-7 for the parts outside the CDR3, the full variable domain is KAGVTQTPRYLIKTRGQQVTLSCSPISGHRSVSWYQQTPGQGLQFLFEYFSETQRNKGNFPGRFSGRQFSNSRSEMNVSTLELGDSALYLCASSTDRSYEQYFGPGTRLTVT.

The chain couples TRBV6-5 to TRBJ1-2; 11 nucleotides match TRBD1. Germline V gives CDR1 MNHEY, CDR2 SVGAGI. The CDR3 covers 16 residues. Unmatched junction bases numbered 6, after V lost 2 bases and J lost 4 bases. The CDR3 nucleotides are TGTGCCAGCAGTTACACACGGACAGGGGGCGGCTATGGCTACACCTTC. Translated: CASSYTRTGGGYGYTF.

This clone appeared once. V usage is TRBV5-6 and J usage is TRBJ1-1, with 10 bases fitting TRBD1. V lost 7 bases and J lost 5; bases outside the gene matches: 5. CDR1 is SGHDT and CDR2 is YYEEEE in the germline V gene. This CDR3 contains 13 residues. The CDR3 sequence is CASRQGARTEAFF. The DNA for the CDR3 is TGTGCCAGCCGACAGGGGGCCAGGACTGAAGCTTTCTTT.

The chain has TRBV5-4 and TRBJ2-1; D remains ambiguous. The CDR3 loop spans 13 amino acids. V lost 1 base and J 7 bases, leaving 9 bases between the germline ends. The germline V gene has CDR1 SGHNT and CDR2 YYREEE (reference sequence). The CDR3 DNA is TGTGCCAGCAGCTTGCTTCCTCGTAATGAGCAGTTCTTC. Translated: CASSLLPRNEQFF.

The chain links TRBV2 to TRBJ2-5, with TRBD2 identical over 11 bases. CDR3 length: 14 residues. CDR1 is SNHLY and CDR2 is FYNNEI in the germline V gene. With V trimmed by 5 bases and J by 5 bases, 4 bases remained unmatched. CDR3 DNA: TGTGCCAGCAGTAATAGCGGGGGGGCCGAGACCCAGTACTTC. This gives the protein CASSNSGGAETQYF. The full variable domain, completed using reference TRBV2 and TRBJ2-5, is EPEVTQTPSHQVTQMGQEVILRCVPISNHLYFYWYRQILGQKVEFLVSFYNNEISEKSEIFDDQFSVERPDGSNFTLKIRSTKLEDSAMYFCASSNSGGAETQYFGPGTRLLVL.

The chain uses TRBV7-2 and TRBJ1-3; perhaps TRBD1 as D (6 bases). Germline CDR1 is SGHTA and CDR2 is FQGNSA. V lost 4 bases, J lost 4 bases, and 11 bases lay in between. The CDR3 spans 14 residues. The CDR3 here is CASSSGQPGNTIYF. In DNA form, the CDR3 reads TGTGCCAGCAGCTCCGGACAGCCCGGAAACACCATATATTTT.

The chain couples TRBV7-2 to TRBJ1-1; TRBD1 matches 8 bases. The CDR3 sequence is 14 residues long. Per germline, CDR1 SGHTA and CDR2 FQGNSA. Trimming took 6 bases from V and 2 from J; bases not matched to a gene: 5. The CDR3 region is CASRPQGGNTEAFF. The CDR3 coding sequence is TGTGCCAGCAGACCACAGGGGGGCAACACTGAAGCTTTCTTT.

The V gene is TRBV19, the J gene TRBJ2-3; D uncertain. CDR3 length equals 16 residues. V was cut by 1 base and J by 4 bases, with 15 bases left in between. Germline-derived CDR1 and CDR2 are LNHDA and SQIVND (reference sequence). The CDR3 DNA reads as TGTGCCAGTAGTATAGCGGACCGCCTAGTTCCAGATACGCAGTATTTT. This sequence encodes CASSIADRLVPDTQYF.

The chain joins TRBV7-9 to TRBJ1-2; 10 nucleotides align to TRBD1. V trimming: 2 bases; J trimming: 3 bases; junction bases outside the gene matches: 3. CDR3 length equals 15 residues. Germline V lookup: CDR1 SEHNR, CDR2 FQNEAQ (reference sequence). CDR3 in amino acids: CASSLLGTGDYGYTF. The CDR3 coding sequence is TGTGCCAGCAGCTTACTCGGGACAGGGGACTATGGCTACACCTTC. The full variable domain, its missing parts supplied by reference TRBV7-9 and TRBJ1-2, is DTGVSQNPRHKITKRGQNVTFRCDPISEHNRLYWYRQTLGQGPEFLTYFQNEAQLEKSRLLSDRFSAERPKGSFSTLEIQRTEQGDSAMYLCASSLLGTGDYGYTFGSGTRLTVV.

The chain couples TRBV19 to TRBJ2-3; TRBD1 matches 7 bases. The CDR3 has 14 residues. The V and J ends lost 9 bases and 2 bases, in that order; junction bases with no gene match: 8. Germline V CDR1 and CDR2: LNHDA, SQIVND (reference sequence). The CDR3 region is CASTGTVTTDTQYF. The CDR3 nucleotides are TGTGCCAGCACCGGGACAGTGACCACAGATACGCAGTATTTT.

The rearrangement uses TRBV5-4 and TRBJ2-2; D is undetermined. The CDR3 spans 13 residues. Germline CDR1 SGHNT, CDR2 YYREEE (reference sequence). Trimming stripped 4 bases from V and 0 bases from J, with 4 bases between. The CDR3 DNA is TGTGCCAGCAGCGCTACGAACACCGGGGAGCTGTTTTTT. Its translation: CASSATNTGELFF.